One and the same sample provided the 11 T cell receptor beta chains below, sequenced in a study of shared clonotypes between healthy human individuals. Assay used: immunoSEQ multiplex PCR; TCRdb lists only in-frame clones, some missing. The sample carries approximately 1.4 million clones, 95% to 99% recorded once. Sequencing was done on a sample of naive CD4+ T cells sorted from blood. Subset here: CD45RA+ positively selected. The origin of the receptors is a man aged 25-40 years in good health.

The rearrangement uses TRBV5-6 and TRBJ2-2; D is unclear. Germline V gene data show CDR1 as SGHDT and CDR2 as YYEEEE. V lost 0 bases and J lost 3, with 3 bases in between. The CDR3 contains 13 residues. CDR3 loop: CASSLEYTGELFF. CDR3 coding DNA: TGTGCCAGCAGCTTGGAGTACACCGGGGAGCTGTTTTTT.

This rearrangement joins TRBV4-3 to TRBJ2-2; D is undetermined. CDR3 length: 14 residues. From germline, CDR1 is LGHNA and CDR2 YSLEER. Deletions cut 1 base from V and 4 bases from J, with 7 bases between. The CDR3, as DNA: TGCGCCAGCAGCCAAGTCGTAGGCACCGGGGAGCTGTTTTTT. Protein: CASSQVVGTGELFF.

Here the CDR3 reads CASRHPKLGGMDNEQFF. DNA of the CDR3: TGTGCCAGCAGACACCCGAAGTTGGGGGGTATGGACAATGAGCAGTTCTTC. The rearrangement links TRBV11-2 to TRBJ2-1, with D tentatively TRBD2 (6 bases). Trimming took off 6 bases at V and 5 bases at J, with 23 bases between the two ends. This CDR3 is 17 amino acids long. Germline V gene lookup returns CDR1 SGHAT and CDR2 FQNNGV.

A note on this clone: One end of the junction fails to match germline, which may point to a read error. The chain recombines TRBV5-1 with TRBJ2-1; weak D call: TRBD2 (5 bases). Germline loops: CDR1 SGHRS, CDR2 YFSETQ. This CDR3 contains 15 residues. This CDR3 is CASATGNDDHNEQLF. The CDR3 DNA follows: TGCGCCAGCGCCACCGGGAACGACGACCACAATGAGCAGCTCTTC.

CDR3 coding DNA: TGTGCCAGCAGTTCCATTAGAACGACAGGGCCTTACACTGAAGCTTTCTTT. It is translated as CASSSIRTTGPYTEAFF. V usage is TRBV27 and J usage is TRBJ1-1; 7 bases agree with TRBD1. This CDR3 is built from 17 residues. With 4 bases clipped from V and 3 bases from J, the junction kept 14 bases outside the gene matches. Germline CDR1 and CDR2: MNHEY and SMNVEV (reference sequence).

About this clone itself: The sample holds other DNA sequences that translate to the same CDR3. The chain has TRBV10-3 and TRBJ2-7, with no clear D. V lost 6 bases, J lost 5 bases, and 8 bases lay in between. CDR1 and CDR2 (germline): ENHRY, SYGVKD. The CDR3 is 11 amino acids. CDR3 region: CAISAENEQYF. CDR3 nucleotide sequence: TGTGCCATCAGCGCGGAGAACGAGCAGTACTTC.

The CDR3 DNA reads as TGTGCCAGCAGTGCACACCGTCAGGACGGCGAGCAGTACTTC. Amino acids: CASSAHRQDGEQYF. The rearrangement uses TRBV6-1 and TRBJ2-7; D ambiguous. This CDR3 has 14 amino acids. V shed 4 bases and J shed 6 bases, with 16 bases lying between them. Germline values: CDR1 MNHNS, CDR2 SASEGT.

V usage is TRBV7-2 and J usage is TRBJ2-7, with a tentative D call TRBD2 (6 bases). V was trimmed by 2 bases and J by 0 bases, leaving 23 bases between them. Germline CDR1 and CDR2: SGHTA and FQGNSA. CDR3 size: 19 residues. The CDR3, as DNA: TGTGCCAGCAGCTTAATTTTATTTTGGCGGGACGCAGGCTCCTACGAGCAGTACTTC. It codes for CASSLILFWRDAGSYEQYF.

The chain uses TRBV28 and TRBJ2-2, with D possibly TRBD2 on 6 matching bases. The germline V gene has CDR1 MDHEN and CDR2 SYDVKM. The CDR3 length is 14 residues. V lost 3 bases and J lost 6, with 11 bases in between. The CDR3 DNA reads TGTGCCAGCAGTTTTTTGGAGGGGTCCGGGGAGCTGTTTTTT. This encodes CASSFLEGSGELFF.

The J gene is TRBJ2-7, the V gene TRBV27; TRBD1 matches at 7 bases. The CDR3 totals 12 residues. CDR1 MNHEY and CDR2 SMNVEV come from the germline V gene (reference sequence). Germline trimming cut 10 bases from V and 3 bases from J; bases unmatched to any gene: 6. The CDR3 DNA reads TGTGCCACAACCCGGGACAGCTACGAGCAGTACTTC. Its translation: CATTRDSYEQYF.

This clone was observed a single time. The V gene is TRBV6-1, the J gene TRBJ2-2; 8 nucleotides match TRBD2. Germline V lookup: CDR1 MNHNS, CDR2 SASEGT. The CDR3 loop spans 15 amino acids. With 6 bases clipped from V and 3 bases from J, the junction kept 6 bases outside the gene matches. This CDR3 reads CASRVVREDTGELFF. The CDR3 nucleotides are TGTGCCAGCAGGGTCGTGCGGGAGGACACCGGGGAGCTGTTTTTT.